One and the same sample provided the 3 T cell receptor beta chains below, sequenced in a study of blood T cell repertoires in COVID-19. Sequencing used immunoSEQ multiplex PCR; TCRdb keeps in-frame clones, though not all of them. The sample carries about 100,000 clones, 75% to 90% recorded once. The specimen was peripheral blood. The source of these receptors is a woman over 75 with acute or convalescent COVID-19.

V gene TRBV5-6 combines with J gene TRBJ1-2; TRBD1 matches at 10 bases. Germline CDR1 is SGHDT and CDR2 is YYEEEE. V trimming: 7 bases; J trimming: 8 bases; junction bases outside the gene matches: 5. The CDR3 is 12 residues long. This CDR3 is CASFGQGGGYTF. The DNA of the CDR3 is TGTGCCAGCTTCGGACAGGGGGGCGGCTACACCTTC.

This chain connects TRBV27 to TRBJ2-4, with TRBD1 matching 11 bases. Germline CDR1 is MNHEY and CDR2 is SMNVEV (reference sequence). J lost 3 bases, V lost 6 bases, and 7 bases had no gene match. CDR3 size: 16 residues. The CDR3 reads CASRSGTGGGKNIQYF. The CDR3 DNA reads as TGTGCCAGCAGGAGCGGGACAGGGGGAGGCAAAAACATTCAGTACTTC.

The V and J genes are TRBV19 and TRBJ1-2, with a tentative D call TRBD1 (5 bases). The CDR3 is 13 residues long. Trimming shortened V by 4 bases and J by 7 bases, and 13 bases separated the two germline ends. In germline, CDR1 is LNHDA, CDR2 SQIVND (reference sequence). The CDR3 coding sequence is TGTGCCAGTAGTACGGAGGGGTTCGGTGGCTACACCTTC. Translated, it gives CASSTEGFGGYTF.